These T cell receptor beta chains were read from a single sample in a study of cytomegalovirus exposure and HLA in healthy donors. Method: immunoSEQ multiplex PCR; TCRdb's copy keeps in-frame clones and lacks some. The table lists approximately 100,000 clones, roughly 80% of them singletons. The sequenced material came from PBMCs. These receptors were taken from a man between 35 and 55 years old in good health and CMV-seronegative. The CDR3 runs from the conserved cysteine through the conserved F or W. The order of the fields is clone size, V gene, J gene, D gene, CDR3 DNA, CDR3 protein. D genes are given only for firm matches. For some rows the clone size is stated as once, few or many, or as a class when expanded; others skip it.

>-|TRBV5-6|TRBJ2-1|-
TGTGCCAGCAGCTTGGGCGGCAGGGGAGATGAGCAGTTCTTC
CASSLGGRGDEQFF
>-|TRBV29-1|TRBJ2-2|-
TGCAGCGTACGGACAGCGACCACCGGGGAGCTGTTTTTT
CSVRTATTGELFF
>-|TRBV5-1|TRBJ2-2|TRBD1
TGCGCCAGCGGACAGGGGGCGCCCGGGGAGCTGTTTTTT
CASGQGAPGELFF
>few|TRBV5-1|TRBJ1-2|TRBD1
TGCGCCAGCAGCTCGGACAGGTATGGCTACACCTTC
CASSSDRYGYTF
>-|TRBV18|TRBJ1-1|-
TGTGCCAGCTCACCACCCGTTGTCTCCAGCGCTGAAGCTTTCTTT
CASSPPVVSSAEAFF
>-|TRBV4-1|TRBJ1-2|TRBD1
TGCGCCAGCAGCCAAGAGGGCCAGGGGGCCCGTGGCTACACCTTC
CASSQEGQGARGYTF
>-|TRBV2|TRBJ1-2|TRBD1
TGTGCCAGCAGTGAAACAGGGGATGGGGGCTACACCTTC
CASSETGDGGYTF
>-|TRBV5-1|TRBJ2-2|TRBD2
TGCGCCAGCAGCTTGGAGGGAGCGGGGGACCTCTTGTTCGCGAACACCGGGGAGCTGTTTTTT
CASSLEGAGDLLFANTGELFF
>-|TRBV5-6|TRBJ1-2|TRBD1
TGTGCCAGCAGCCCGGGACAGGGGGGGAACTATGGCTACACCTTC
CASSPGQGGNYGYTF
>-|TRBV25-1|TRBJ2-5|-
TGTGCCAGCACCCAACCAGGGGAAGAGACCCAGTACTTC
CASTQPGEETQYF
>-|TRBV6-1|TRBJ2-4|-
TGTGCCAGCAGTGCCCCGGGTGACTTCGTTCAGTACTTC
CASSAPGDFVQYF
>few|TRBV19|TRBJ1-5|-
TGTGCCAGTAGTGGCAGTAATCAGCCCCAGCATTTT
CASSGSNQPQHF
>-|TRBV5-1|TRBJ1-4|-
TGCGCCAGCAGCTTGGGAGAGGGAGAAAAACTGTTTTTT
CASSLGEGEKLFF
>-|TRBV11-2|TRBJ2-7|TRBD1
TGTGCCAGCAGCACTGGACAGGGTATCTCCCCCTACGAGCAGTACTTC
CASSTGQGISPYEQYF
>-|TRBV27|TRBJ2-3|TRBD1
TGTGCCAGCAGTTTATTTTTAGGGGGCCTAGATACGCAGTATTTT
CASSLFLGGLDTQYF
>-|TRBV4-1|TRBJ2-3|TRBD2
TGCGCCAGCAGCCAACCGACTAGCGGGACTAGCACAGATACGCAGTATTTT
CASSQPTSGTSTDTQYF
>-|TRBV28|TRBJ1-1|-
TGTGCCAGCAGTCCCGGGTCCAGGGTGGGGGGGAACACTGAAGCTTTCTTT
CASSPGSRVGGNTEAFF
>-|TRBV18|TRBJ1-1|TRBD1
TGTGCCAGCTCACGGGACAGCAAGAACACTGAAGCTTTCTTT
CASSRDSKNTEAFF
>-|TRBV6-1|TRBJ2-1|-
TGTGCCAGCAGTCGAGACAGGTACAATGAGCAGTTCTTC
CASSRDRYNEQFF
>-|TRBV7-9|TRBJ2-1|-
TGTGCCAGCAGCTTAGGACGACAAGACAATGAGCAGTTCTTC
CASSLGRQDNEQFF
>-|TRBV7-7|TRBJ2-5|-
TGTGCCAGCAGCTTTTCTAGGGGAGAGACCCAGTACTTC
CASSFSRGETQYF
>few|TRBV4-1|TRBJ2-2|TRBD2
TGCGCCAGCAGCCAAGAGCAGCGGGGGGGCGCGGCCGGGGAGCTGTTTTTT
CASSQEQRGGAAGELFF
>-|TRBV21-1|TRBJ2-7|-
TGTGCCAGCAGCAAAGTATGGGGGGGAGGTTGGTACGAGCAGTACTTC
CASSKVWGGGWYEQYF
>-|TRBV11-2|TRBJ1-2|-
TGTGCCAGCAGCTTAGATCAGGGTAGTTATGGCTACACCTTC
CASSLDQGSYGYTF
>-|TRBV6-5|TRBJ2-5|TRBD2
TGTGCCAGCAGTTCCCTAGCGGGGGGGCCCCAGGAGACCCAGTACTTC
CASSSLAGGPQETQYF
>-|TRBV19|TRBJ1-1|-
TGTGCCAGTAACGTTGGGGAGAGCACTGAAGCTTTCTTT
CASNVGESTEAFF
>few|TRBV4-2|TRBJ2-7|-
TGTGCCAGCAGCCAAGAAAGTAACAGAAACTCCTACGAGCAGTACTTC
CASSQESNRNSYEQYF
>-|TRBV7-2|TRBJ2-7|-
TGTGCCAGCAGCTGGGGCCAGGGCCCCTACGAGCAGTACTTC
CASSWGQGPYEQYF
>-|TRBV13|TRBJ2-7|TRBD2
TGTGCCAGCACCACCACACCGGGGGGGCGGTTGGTCGAGCAGTACTTC
CASTTTPGGRLVEQYF
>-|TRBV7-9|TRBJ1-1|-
TGTTCCAGCAGCTTAAATTCGGTGAACACTGAAGCTTTCTTT
CSSSLNSVNTEAFF
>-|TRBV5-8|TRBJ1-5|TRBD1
TGTGCCAGCAGCGAACAGGGGTATAGCAATCAGCCCCAGCATTTT
CASSEQGYSNQPQHF
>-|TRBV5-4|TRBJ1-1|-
TGTGCCAGCAGCTTGGGCCAATTCCGGGACACTGAAGCTTTCTTT
CASSLGQFRDTEAFF
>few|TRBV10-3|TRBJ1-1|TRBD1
TGTGCCATCAGGAGGAGGACAGGGGGGTTGAACACTGAAGCTTTCTTT
CAIRRRTGGLNTEAFF
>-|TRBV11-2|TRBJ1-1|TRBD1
TGTGCCAGCAGCTTAGTGGGACAGGGGAAAAGGGCTTTCTTT
CASSLVGQGKRAFF
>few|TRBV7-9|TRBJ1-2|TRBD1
TGTGCCAGCAGGGGGACAGGACAAGACTATGGCTACACCTTC
CASRGTGQDYGYTF
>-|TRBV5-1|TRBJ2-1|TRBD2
TGCGCCAGCAGCTTCCCCCCCAGCGGGGGAGGAAATGAGCAGTTCTTC
CASSFPPSGGGNEQFF
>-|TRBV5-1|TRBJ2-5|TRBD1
TGCGCCAGCAGCTTACAAACCGGGACAGGGAGCCTTATTTCCCAAGAGACCCAGTACTTC
CASSLQTGTGSLISQETQYF
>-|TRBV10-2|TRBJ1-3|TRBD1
TGCGCCAGCAGCGGGACAGGGGGCCCCCCCTCTGGAAACACCATATATTTT
CASSGTGGPPSGNTIYF
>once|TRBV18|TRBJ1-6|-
TGTGCCAGCTCACCATCTTCAAGACAGAATTCACCCCTCCACTTT
CASSPSSRQNSPLHF
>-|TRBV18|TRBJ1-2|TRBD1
TGTGCCAGCTCACCTACAGGGGAAGGAGGCTACACCTTC
CASSPTGEGGYTF
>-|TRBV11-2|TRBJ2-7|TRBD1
TGTGCCAGCAGCGACAATCCCGGACAGGCCCCCTACGAGCAGTACTTC
CASSDNPGQAPYEQYF
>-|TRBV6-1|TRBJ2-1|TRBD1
TGTGCCAGCACCGGACAGGGGGCAGTAAATGAGCAGTTCTTC
CASTGQGAVNEQFF
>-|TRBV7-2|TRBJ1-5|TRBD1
TGTGCCAGCAGCCGCGGGACAGGGTTAGATCAGCATTTT
CASSRGTGLDQHF
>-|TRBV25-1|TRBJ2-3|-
TGTGCCAGCAGTGATGTTGGGGCCTCGGATACGCAGTATTTT
CASSDVGASDTQYF
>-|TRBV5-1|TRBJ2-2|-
TGCGCCAGCAGCTTGGGGAGCACCGGGGAGCTGTTTTTT
CASSLGSTGELFF
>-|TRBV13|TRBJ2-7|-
TGTGCCAGCAGCTTAGGGACAGCCCTCGGCGGGCAGTACTTC
CASSLGTALGGQYF
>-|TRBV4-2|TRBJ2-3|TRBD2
TGTGCCAGCAGCCAGTTGGGGGGATATTGGACTAGCGACACAGATACGCAGTATTTT
CASSQLGGYWTSDTDTQYF
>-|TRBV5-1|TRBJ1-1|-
TGCGCCAGCAGCCCAGAGGGGAGGGGGACTGAAGCTTTCTTT
CASSPEGRGTEAFF
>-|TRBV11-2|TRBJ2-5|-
TGTGCCAGCAGCTTAGGAACGGGCAGGGCCAAGACCCAGTACTTC
CASSLGTGRAKTQYF